This T cell receptor (beta chain) is from a study of siplizumab effects on memory and regulatory T cells. Study results and caveats: Relative to controls at approximately 30%, mappable alloreactive CD4+ clones exhibited a mean Treg-derived proportion of less than 70% with siplizumab. An assignable naive or memory phenotype was lacking in roughly 80-96% of proliferating CD4+ or CD8+ clones. It seemed that naive T cells were more diverse than memory cells and were major contributors to the alloresponse. Whether proliferating Tregs in siplizumab cultures suppress was not functionally confirmed.

Worth noting for this clone: Antigen specificity is unknown.

Measured with immunoSEQ multiplex PCR; TCRdb has only the in-frame clones, and not every one. The repertoire holds 100,000 to 110,000 clones, about 90% seen once, with approximately 0.15% in the top ten. The CDR3 extends over 16 amino acids. The germline gives CDR1 WSHSY, CDR2 SAAADI. Trimming removed 3 bases from V and 4 bases from J; junction bases left unmatched: 6. Material: CD4+ T cells sorted from blood. The source is a human donor in good health. V and J are TRBV10-2 and TRBJ2-3, with TRBD2 identical over 11 bases. CDR3 bases: TGCGCCAGCAGTGAAACGACTAGCGGGGAAGCAGATACGCAGTATTTT. It specifies CASSETTSGEADTQYF.